This T cell receptor (beta chain) originates from a study of beta chain features in type 1 diabetes. Trimming shortened V by 4 bases and J by 1 base, and 7 bases separated the two germline ends. The CDR3 length is 13 residues. Germline loops: CDR1 SNHLY, CDR2 FYNNEI. Expressed TCRB transcripts were sequenced, since all the RNA that had been isolated was reverse transcribed. TCRdb's copy holds only in-frame clones and misses some; the assay was immunoSEQ multiplex PCR. The table has approximately 340,000 clones, around 16% seen once. Overall study findings and caveats: VDJ junctions from type 1 diabetes patients carried fewer insertions and larger deletions.

As regards this clone: Its specificity is unknown.

The collection from each donor was one heparinised blood draw averaging roughly 0.11 L. This receptor was identified in a woman aged 18-35 years in good health. Specimen: naive CD4+ T cells from blood. This chain links TRBV2 with TRBJ1-1; D possibly corresponds to TRBD1 (6 bases). This CDR3 reads CASSGDTNTEAFF. The CDR3 nucleotides read TGTGCCAGCAGTGGGGACACGAACACTGAAGCTTTCTTT. Filled out from reference TRBV2 and TRBJ1-1, the complete variable domain reads EPEVTQTPSHQVTQMGQEVILRCVPISNHLYFYWYRQILGQKVEFLVSFYNNEISEKSEIFDDQFSVERPDGSNFTLKIRSTKLEDSAMYFCASSGDTNTEAFFGQGTRLTVV.